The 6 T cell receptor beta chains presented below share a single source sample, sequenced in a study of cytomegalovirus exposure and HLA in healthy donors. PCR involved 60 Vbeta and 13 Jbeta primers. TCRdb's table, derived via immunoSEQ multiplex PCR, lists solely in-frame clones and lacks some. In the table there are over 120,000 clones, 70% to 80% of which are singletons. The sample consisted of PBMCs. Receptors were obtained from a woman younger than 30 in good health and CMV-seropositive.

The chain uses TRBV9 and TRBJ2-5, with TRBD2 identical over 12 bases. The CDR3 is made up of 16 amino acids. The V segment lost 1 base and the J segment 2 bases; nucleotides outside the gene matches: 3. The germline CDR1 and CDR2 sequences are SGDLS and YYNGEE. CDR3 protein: CASSVTSGGMQETQYF. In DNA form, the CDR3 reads TGTGCCAGCAGCGTAACTAGCGGGGGGATGCAAGAGACCCAGTACTTC. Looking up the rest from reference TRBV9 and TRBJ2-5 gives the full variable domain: DSGVTQTPKHLITATGQRVTLRCSPRSGDLSVYWYQQSLDQGLQFLIQYYNGEERAKGNILERFSAQQFPDLHSELNLSSLELGDSALYFCASSVTSGGMQETQYFGPGTRLLVL.

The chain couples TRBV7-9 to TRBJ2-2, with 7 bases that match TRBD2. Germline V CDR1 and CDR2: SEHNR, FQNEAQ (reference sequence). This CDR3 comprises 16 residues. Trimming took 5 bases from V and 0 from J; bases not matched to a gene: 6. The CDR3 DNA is TGTGCCAGCAGCGCAACTAGCGACGCGAACACCGGGGAGCTGTTTTTT. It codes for CASSATSDANTGELFF.

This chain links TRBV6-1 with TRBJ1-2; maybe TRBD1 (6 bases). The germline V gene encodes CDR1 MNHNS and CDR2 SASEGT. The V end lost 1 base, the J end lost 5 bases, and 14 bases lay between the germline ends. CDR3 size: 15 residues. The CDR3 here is CASSEGPGGPYGYTF. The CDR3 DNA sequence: TGTGCCAGCAGTGAAGGCCCCGGGGGGCCTTATGGCTACACCTTC.

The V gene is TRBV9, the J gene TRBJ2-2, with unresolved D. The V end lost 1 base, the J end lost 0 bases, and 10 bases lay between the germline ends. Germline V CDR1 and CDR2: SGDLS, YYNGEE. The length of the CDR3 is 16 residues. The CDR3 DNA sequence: TGTGCCAGCAGCGTATCCTTAACAGCGAACACCGGGGAGCTGTTTTTT. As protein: CASSVSLTANTGELFF. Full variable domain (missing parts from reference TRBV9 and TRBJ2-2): DSGVTQTPKHLITATGQRVTLRCSPRSGDLSVYWYQQSLDQGLQFLIQYYNGEERAKGNILERFSAQQFPDLHSELNLSSLELGDSALYFCASSVSLTANTGELFFGEGSRLTVL.

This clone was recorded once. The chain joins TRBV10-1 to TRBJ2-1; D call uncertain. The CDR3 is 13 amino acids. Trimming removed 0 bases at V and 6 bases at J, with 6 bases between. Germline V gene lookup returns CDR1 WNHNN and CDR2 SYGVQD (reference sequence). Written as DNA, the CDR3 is TGCGCCAGCAGTGAGTCCCGGAGCAATGAGCAGTTCTTC. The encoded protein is CASSESRSNEQFF.

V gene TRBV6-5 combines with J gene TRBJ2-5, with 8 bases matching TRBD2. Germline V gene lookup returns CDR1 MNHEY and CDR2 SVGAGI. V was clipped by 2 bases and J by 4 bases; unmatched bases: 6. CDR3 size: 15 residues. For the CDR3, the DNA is TGTGCCAGCAGTTACGACGGGGGGGCCGGAGAGACCCAGTACTTC. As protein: CASSYDGGAGETQYF.